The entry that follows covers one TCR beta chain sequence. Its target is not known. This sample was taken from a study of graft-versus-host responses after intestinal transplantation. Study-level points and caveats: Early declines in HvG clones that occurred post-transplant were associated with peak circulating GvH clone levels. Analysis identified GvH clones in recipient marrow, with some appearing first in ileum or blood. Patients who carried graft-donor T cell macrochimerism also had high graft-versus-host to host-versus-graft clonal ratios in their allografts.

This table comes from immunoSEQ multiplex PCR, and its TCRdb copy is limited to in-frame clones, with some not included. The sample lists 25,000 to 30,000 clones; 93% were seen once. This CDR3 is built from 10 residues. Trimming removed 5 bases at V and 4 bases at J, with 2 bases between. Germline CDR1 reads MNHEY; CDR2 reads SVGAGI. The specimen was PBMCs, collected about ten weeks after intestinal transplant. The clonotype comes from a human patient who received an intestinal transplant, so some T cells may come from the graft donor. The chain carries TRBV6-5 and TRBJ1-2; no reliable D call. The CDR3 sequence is CASSSYGYTF. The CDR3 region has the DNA TGTGCCAGCAGTAGCTATGGCTACACCTTC.